These 26 T cell receptor beta chains were all obtained from the same sample, sequenced in a study of brain T cells in children with intractable seizures. Libraries were prepared by immunoSEQ multiplex PCR; TCRdb keeps only in-frame clonotypes and omits some of them. The sample comprises around 38,000 clones, around 90% of which are singletons, and about 6% rests with the top ten. This specimen was peripheral blood, taken at surgery. The receptors stem from a girl aged 2-9 years with tuberous sclerosis and intractable seizures.

The chain joins TRBV27 to TRBJ1-3; D possibly corresponds to TRBD1 (5 bases). The CDR3 contains 16 residues. Germline V gene lookup returns CDR1 MNHEY and CDR2 SMNVEV (reference sequence). Trimming pared 6 bases from V and 2 bases from J, leaving 17 bases between. Here the CDR3 reads CASRSMGGKTGNTIYF. The DNA of the CDR3 is TGTGCCAGCAGGTCAATGGGGGGGAAAACTGGAAACACCATATATTTT.

The chain links TRBV6-5 to TRBJ1-2; no reliable D call. V shed 7 bases and J shed 4 bases, with 13 bases lying between them. Looked up from germline, CDR1 is MNHEY and CDR2 is SVGAGI. This CDR3 is built from 13 residues. The CDR3 reads CASTVSGSYGYTF. CDR3 sequence (DNA): TGTGCCAGCACGGTTTCCGGCAGCTATGGCTACACCTTC.

V usage is TRBV19 and J usage is TRBJ2-2; 9 bases fit TRBD2. Germline-derived CDR1 and CDR2 are LNHDA and SQIVND (reference sequence). The CDR3 is 15 amino acids. The trim removed 7 bases at V and 1 base at J, leaving 4 bases unmatched. This CDR3 is CASIKAGGNTGELFF. Here the CDR3 DNA reads TGTGCCAGTATAAAAGCGGGGGGGAACACCGGGGAGCTGTTTTTT. Combining the CDR3 with reference TRBV19 and TRBJ2-2 gives the whole variable domain DGGITQSPKYLFRKEGQNVTLSCEQNLNHDAMYWYRQDPGQGLRLIYYSQIVNDFQKGDIAEGYSVSREKKESFPLTVTSAQKNPTAFYLCASIKAGGNTGELFFGEGSRLTVL.

This chain connects TRBV19 to TRBJ1-2, with D hard to call. Germline V lookup: CDR1 LNHDA, CDR2 SQIVND (reference sequence). V lost 6 bases and J lost 7, with 15 bases in between. This CDR3 comprises 13 residues. The CDR3 DNA reads as TGTGCCAGTAGGATCCTGACGGGCCGTGGCTACACCTTC. Translating gives CASRILTGRGYTF.

V usage is TRBV5-8 and J usage is TRBJ2-7; D remains unclear. Germline V gene sequence: CDR1 SGHTS, CDR2 YDEGEE. This CDR3 region has 15 residues. V was clipped by 2 bases and J by 7 bases, with 19 bases between them. The CDR3 protein is CASSLELMGPQEQYF. The CDR3 region has the DNA TGTGCCAGCAGCTTAGAGTTAATGGGTCCGCAAGAGCAGTACTTC.

This clone showed up just a few times. This chain uses TRBV3-1 (or the pseudogene TRBV3-2) with TRBJ2-7; D possibly uses TRBD1 or TRBD2 (5 bases each). The germline V and J ends were trimmed by 4 bases and 4 bases, with 20 bases remaining between them. Germline values: CDR1 LGHDT, CDR2 YNNKEL (reference sequence). This CDR3 comprises 16 residues. CDR3: CASSPPGTAAFYEQYF. The CDR3 DNA sequence: TGTGCCAGCAGCCCCCCGGGGACGGCGGCATTTTACGAGCAGTACTTC.

The genes are TRBV14 and TRBJ2-1; D ambiguous. Germline V lookup: CDR1 SGHDN, CDR2 FVKESK. This CDR3 is built from 16 residues. V dropped 0 bases and J dropped 0 bases, with 9 bases sitting between them. CDR3 bases: TGTGCCAGCAGCCAAGATTTTGGCGCCTCCTACAATGAGCAGTTCTTC. Its translation: CASSQDFGASYNEQFF.

This CDR3 is CASRTMKYQETQYF. The DNA of the CDR3 is TGTGCCAGCAGGACAATGAAGTACCAAGAGACCCAGTACTTC. This sequence joins TRBV2 and TRBJ2-5, with no clear D. The V and J ends lost 6 bases and 0 bases respectively, with 11 bases between them. Germline V lookup: CDR1 SNHLY, CDR2 FYNNEI. The CDR3 runs to 14 residues.

J is TRBJ2-5 and V is TRBV27, with D unclear. There are 13 residues in the CDR3. CDR1 is MNHEY, CDR2 SMNVEV, per germline (reference sequence). V lost 1 base, J lost 2 bases, and 5 bases lay in between. This CDR3 reads CASSLWGQETQYF. The DNA of the CDR3 is TGTGCCAGCAGTTTATGGGGACAAGAGACCCAGTACTTC.

The chain links TRBV5-1 to TRBJ2-5; TRBD2 matches 12 bases. This CDR3 has 14 amino acids. Per germline, CDR1 SGHRS and CDR2 YFSETQ. J was trimmed by 9 bases and V by 2 bases; bases with no gene match: 5. The CDR3 is CASSFTSGGSAQYF. CDR3 nucleotide sequence: TGCGCCAGCAGCTTCACTAGCGGGGGGTCGGCCCAGTACTTC.

V is TRBV2 and J is TRBJ1-4; the match to TRBD1 covers 9 bases. This CDR3 is built from 14 residues. J lost 6 bases, V lost 6 bases, and 5 bases had no gene match. Germline CDR1 is SNHLY and CDR2 is FYNNEI. The CDR3 DNA follows: TGTGCCAGCAGACCGGGACAGGGAGATGAAAAACTGTTTTTT. Its protein is CASRPGQGDEKLFF. The full variable domain, completed using reference TRBV2 and TRBJ1-4, is EPEVTQTPSHQVTQMGQEVILRCVPISNHLYFYWYRQILGQKVEFLVSFYNNEISEKSEIFDDQFSVERPDGSNFTLKIRSTKLEDSAMYFCASRPGQGDEKLFFGSGTQLSVL.

The chain has TRBV6-5 and TRBJ2-3, with TRBD1 as a possible D gene (6 bases). The CDR3 extends over 13 amino acids. The germline V gene encodes CDR1 MNHEY and CDR2 SVGAGI. V lost 6 bases and J 4 bases, leaving 11 bases between the germline ends. For the CDR3, the DNA is TGTGCCAGCAGCACAAAGGGGGCAGATACGCAGTATTTT. Its protein product is CASSTKGADTQYF.

The chain employs TRBV5-1 and TRBJ2-7; 11 nucleotides agree with TRBD2. The CDR3 totals 15 residues. V shed 0 bases and J 3 bases; nucleotides not matched to a gene: 2. Germline V gene lookup returns CDR1 SGHRS and CDR2 YFSETQ. CDR3: CASSLASGGLYEQYF. The DNA of the CDR3 is TGCGCCAGCAGCTTGGCTAGCGGGGGGCTCTACGAGCAGTACTTC.

The chain carries TRBV7-8 and TRBJ1-5; TRBD1 matches 9 bases. Losses at the gene ends were 1 base for V and 7 bases for J; bases not matched to a gene: 5. CDR1 is SGHVS and CDR2 is FQNEAQ in the germline V gene. The CDR3 consists of 15 residues. The CDR3 protein is CASSLDGTGIQPQHF. The CDR3 region has the DNA TGTGCCAGCAGCTTAGACGGGACAGGGATCCAGCCCCAGCATTTT. Together with reference TRBV7-8 and TRBJ1-5, the CDR3 gives the full variable domain: GAGVSQSPRYKVAKRGQDVALRCDPISGHVSLFWYQQALGQGPEFLTYFQNEAQLDKSGLPSDRFFAERPEGSVSTLKIQRTQQEDSAVYLCASSLDGTGIQPQHFGDGTRLSIL.

The chain employs TRBV4-2 and TRBJ2-1; TRBD2 might be the D (6 bases). Looked up from germline, CDR1 is LGHNA and CDR2 is YNFKEQ. V was pared by 1 base and J by 5 bases, with 9 bases between. CDR3 length: 14 amino acids. CDR3 nucleotides: TGTGCCAGCAGCCAAGGGAGGGGCGACAATGAGCAGTTCTTC. Translated: CASSQGRGDNEQFF.

The chain has TRBV28 and TRBJ1-3; D unresolved. The CDR3 consists of 16 residues. The germline gives CDR1 MDHEN, CDR2 SYDVKM. V was pared by 5 bases and J by 0 bases, with 14 bases between. The CDR3 protein is CASSPPRAPSGNTIYF. CDR3 sequence (DNA): TGTGCCAGCAGTCCCCCTAGGGCCCCCTCTGGAAACACCATATATTTT.

This chain uses TRBV28 with TRBJ1-2; D is unresolved. CDR3 length: 16 residues. Germline-derived CDR1 and CDR2 are MDHEN and SYDVKM. V lost 3 bases to trimming and J lost 0 bases, with 14 bases between them. The CDR3 DNA is TGTGCCAGCAGTTTCCCCCCTGGAGATTCTAACTATGGCTACACCTTC. Its protein is CASSFPPGDSNYGYTF.

This sequence joins TRBV9 and TRBJ2-2, with TRBD1 identical over 10 bases. The length of the CDR3 is 17 residues. Looked up from germline, CDR1 is SGDLS and CDR2 is YYNGEE. J was trimmed by 1 base and V by 4 bases; bases with no gene match: 7. The CDR3 is CASSPRGTGVNTGELFF. The DNA of the CDR3 is TGTGCCAGCAGCCCTAGGGGGACAGGGGTGAACACCGGGGAGCTGTTTTTT.

J is TRBJ1-1 and V is TRBV5-6; tentative D call: TRBD1 (5 bases). Germline V gene lookup returns CDR1 SGHDT and CDR2 YYEEEE. Trimming shortened V by 4 bases and J by 3 bases, and 16 bases separated the two germline ends. This CDR3 contains 15 residues. The CDR3 region has the DNA TGTGCCAGCAGCGATCCCAGGGTTTCGTACACTGAAGCTTTCTTT. This sequence encodes CASSDPRVSYTEAFF.

V and J are TRBV6-5 and TRBJ1-6; D is uncertain. Trimming stripped 7 bases from V and 9 bases from J, with 16 bases between. CDR1 and CDR2 from the germline V gene are MNHEY and SVGAGI. The CDR3 totals 14 residues. CDR3 sequence (DNA): TGTGCCAGCAAAATCGAGTCCCTGGGTTCACCCCTCCACTTT. Amino acids: CASKIESLGSPLHF.

The rearrangement uses TRBV9 and TRBJ1-1; D unresolved. CDR1 SGDLS and CDR2 YYNGEE come from the germline V gene. The CDR3 consists of 16 residues. With 0 bases removed from V and 1 base from J, the gap between germline ends came to 13 bases. CDR3 nucleotides: TGTGCCAGCAGCGTAGGTCATAAGGTTACGAACACTGAAGCTTTCTTT. Protein: CASSVGHKVTNTEAFF.

The J gene is TRBJ1-1, the V gene TRBV15, with TRBD1 matching over 9 bases. The CDR3 is 15 residues long. V lost 2 bases, J lost 4 bases, and 5 bases stayed unmatched. Looked up from germline, CDR1 is LNHNV and CDR2 is YYDKDF (reference sequence). The CDR3 protein is CATSRPGQGSTEAFF. CDR3 coding DNA: TGTGCCACCAGCAGACCGGGACAGGGATCCACTGAAGCTTTCTTT.

J is TRBJ2-1 and V is TRBV7-8, with D tentatively TRBD2 (5 bases). The germline V and J ends were trimmed by 6 bases and 6 bases, with 15 bases remaining between them. Per germline, CDR1 SGHVS and CDR2 FQNEAQ. CDR3 length: 14 amino acids. In DNA form, the CDR3 reads TGTGCCAGCAGTCCCCTCCCGGGGTCCAATGAGCAGTTCTTC. As protein: CASSPLPGSNEQFF.

This chain uses TRBV2 with TRBJ2-6; no clear D. Germline V gene lookup returns CDR1 SNHLY and CDR2 FYNNEI. The V end lost 8 bases, the J end lost 2 bases, and 10 bases lay between the germline ends. This CDR3 comprises 14 residues. The CDR3, as DNA: TGTGCCAGCGGTTCAGGCACTGGGGCCAACGTCCTGACTTTC. Its protein is CASGSGTGANVLTF.

The chain has TRBV3-1 (or the pseudogene TRBV3-2) and TRBJ2-3; the D is unclear. The CDR3 totals 13 residues. In germline, CDR1 is LGHDT, CDR2 YNNKEL (reference sequence). V lost 4 bases and J lost 9, with 14 bases in between. For the CDR3, the DNA is TGTGCCAGCAGCCCAGAAAGCTTAGAAACGCAGTATTTT. It yields the protein CASSPESLETQYF.

This clone came up a few times. This chain connects TRBV3-1 (or the pseudogene TRBV3-2) to TRBJ2-5; no firm D call. The CDR3 runs 13 residues. Germline V CDR1 and CDR2: LGHDT, YNNKEL (reference sequence). V lost 1 base to trimming and J lost 5 bases, with 8 bases between them. The CDR3 region has the DNA TGTGCCAGCAGCCAAGGTTTCTGGGAGACCCAGTACTTC. Translated, it gives CASSQGFWETQYF.